This section outlines one T cell receptor (beta chain) sequence together with its context. The antigen remains undetermined. TCRdb's copy holds only in-frame clones and misses some; the assay was immunoSEQ multiplex PCR. This table has roughly 30,000 clones, around 87% appearing once. CDR3 length equals 12 residues. Germline V gives CDR1 LNHDA, CDR2 SQIVND (reference sequence). V lost 2 bases and J lost 6, with 7 bases in between. This specimen comes from a study of a mutant IDH1 vaccine in newly diagnosed glioma. Study context: Vaccines were begun 4-6 weeks after radiotherapy alone, or with temozolomide cycles. Treated individuals were 62.5% male and roughly 40% female, averaging roughly 40 years of age. Findings and limits, study-wide: Apparently, pseudoprogression bore no relation to changes among the top peripheral T cell clonotypes.

Described time point: week 5, during vaccination. Each dose of the vaccine consisted of 300 ug of mutant IDH1 20-mer peptide, with topical imiquimod. Tumors from donors were new WHO grade 3 or 4 IDH1-mutant astrocytomas with ATRX loss. V usage is TRBV19 and J usage is TRBJ1-2; no clear D gene. The sequence was collected from a woman in her thirties or forties with glioma. Some clones in this sample may be carry-over from other donors' samples. Sample: peripheral blood mononuclear cells (PBMCs), taken from a glioma patient whose treatment included an IDH1 peptide vaccine. The CDR3: CASSIPVHGYTF. The CDR3 nucleotides are TGTGCCAGTAGTATACCCGTTCATGGCTACACCTTC.